This passage covers 24 T cell receptor beta chains from one sample sequenced in a study of response to subunit inactivated influenza vaccine. TCRdb analysed the RT-PCR reads with MiXCR anew, one entry per CDR3 protein. The table has about 610,000 distinct CDR3 sequences, 14% seen once. The sample consisted of PBMCs from blood, taken 12 days after vaccination. These receptor sequences come from a man in his forties or fifties who received an inactivated influenza vaccine.

This clonotype came up a few times. In DNA, the CDR3 is TGTGCCATCAGTGAACGGGACAGGCAAATCAATGAGCAGTTCTTC. Protein: CAISERDRQINEQFF. This sequence joins TRBV10-3 and TRBJ2-1; 8 positions match TRBD1. V lost 3 bases to trimming and J lost 6 bases; unmatched junction nucleotides: 7. CDR1 ENHRY and CDR2 SYGVKD come from the germline V gene. The CDR3 sequence is 15 residues long.

The chain couples TRBV5-6 to TRBJ1-5; TRBD1 might be the D (5 bases). Trimming left V 3 bases short and J 9 bases short, with 10 bases between. Germline V gene data show CDR1 as SGHDT and CDR2 as YYEEEE. The CDR3 extends over 12 amino acids. CDR3 bases: TGTGCCAGCAGCTCGCCCACAGGGCCCCAGCATTTT. Amino acid sequence: CASSSPTGPQHF.

This clonotype was observed a few times. J is TRBJ1-5 and V is TRBV20-1, with D uncertain. Between the trimmed V and J ends, which lost 5 bases and 0 bases, there was a span of 5 bases. Germline assignment: CDR1 DFQATT and CDR2 SNEGSKA (reference sequence). The CDR3 is made up of 12 amino acids. In nucleotides, the CDR3 is TGCAGTGCTGGGGATAGCAATCAGCCCCAGCATTTT. Translation gives CSAGDSNQPQHF.

The J gene is TRBJ1-6, the V gene TRBV5-5; D gene ambiguous. The CDR3 runs 16 residues. The germline V gene has CDR1 SGHKS and CDR2 YYEKEE (reference sequence). The V end lost 4 bases, the J end lost 6 bases, and 17 bases lay between the germline ends. Here the CDR3 reads CASSPFSGGPNSPLHF. CDR3 DNA sequence: TGTGCCAGCAGCCCCTTCTCGGGCGGGCCTAATTCACCCCTCCACTTT.

V is TRBV6-2 or TRBV6-3 and J is TRBJ1-1, with D perhaps matching TRBD1 (5 bases). The CDR3 loop spans 10 amino acids. V lost 8 bases and J lost 8, with 9 bases in between. The germline V gene has CDR1 MNHEY and CDR2 SVGEGT. This CDR3 reads CASGAPEAFF. In nucleotides, the CDR3 is TGTGCCAGCGGGGCACCCGAAGCTTTCTTT.

The J gene is TRBJ2-3, the V gene TRBV29-1; the D is unclear. This CDR3 comprises 11 residues. Trimming removed 5 bases from V and 5 bases from J, with 8 bases in between. Germline V gives CDR1 SQVTM, CDR2 ANQGSEA. Written as DNA, the CDR3 is TGCAGCGTTTTCGACGGAGATACGCAGTATTTT. This encodes CSVFDGDTQYF.

This chain joins TRBV10-2 and TRBJ2-1; TRBD2 matches at 9 bases. Per germline, CDR1 WSHSY and CDR2 SAAADI. J was trimmed by 10 bases and V by 6 bases; bases with no gene match: 22. This CDR3 contains 18 residues. This CDR3 is CASSLESGTSRLTSEQFF. CDR3 DNA: TGCGCCAGCAGCCTCGAATCCGGGACTAGCCGACTTACTAGCGAGCAGTTCTTC.

The chain recombines TRBV2 with TRBJ1-5, with 7 bases aligning to TRBD1. The germline V gene encodes CDR1 SNHLY and CDR2 FYNNEI. This CDR3 region has 15 residues. The V segment lost 2 bases and the J segment 4 bases; nucleotides outside the gene matches: 5. CDR3 protein: CASSENRGPNQPQHF. The CDR3 region has the DNA TGTGCCAGCAGTGAAAACAGGGGTCCTAATCAGCCCCAGCATTTT.

This clonotype was seen at least ten times. The gene calls are TRBV5-1 and TRBJ2-1; 16 bases line up with TRBD2. CDR1 SGHRS and CDR2 YFSETQ come from the germline V gene. The CDR3 has 18 amino acids. The V gene end was trimmed by 3 bases and the J gene end by 7 bases; junction bases not matched to a gene: 10. CDR3 sequence (DNA): TGCGCCAGCAGCTCCGGGACTAGCGGGAGGGGGTTTATGAATGAGCAGTTCTTC. It is translated as CASSSGTSGRGFMNEQFF.

This clonotype was counted a few times. V is TRBV11-2 and J is TRBJ2-7; unclear D gene. Germline lookup yields CDR1 SGHAT and CDR2 FQNNGV. The CDR3 runs 12 residues. Trimming stripped 3 bases from V and 3 bases from J, with 6 bases between. DNA for the CDR3: TGTGCCAGCAGCTTTTCTTACTACGAGCAGTACTTC. It encodes CASSFSYYEQYF.

The rearrangement joins TRBV4-1 to TRBJ1-2; no reliable D call. CDR1 is MGHRA and CDR2 is YSYEKL in the germline V gene. Trimming removed 4 bases from V and 4 bases from J, with 13 bases in between. This CDR3 is built from 14 residues. The CDR3, as DNA: TGCGCCAGCAGCCCGGAGGACGGGATCTATGGCTACACCTTC. It translates to CASSPEDGIYGYTF.

This clonotype was counted at least ten times. The genes are TRBV7-8 and TRBJ2-1; D call uncertain. This CDR3 is 12 amino acids long. Germline V gene sequence: CDR1 SGHVS, CDR2 FQNEAQ. V was clipped by 1 base and J by 10 bases, with 8 bases between them. Here the CDR3 reads CASSLVLGEQFF. CDR3 DNA: TGTGCCAGCAGCTTAGTACTGGGGGAGCAGTTCTTC.

This clonotype turned up a few times. The rearrangement links TRBV7-2 to TRBJ2-7, with D unclear. Trimming removed 3 bases from V and 2 bases from J, with 14 bases in between. Germline-derived CDR1 and CDR2 are SGHTA and FQGNSA. The CDR3 is 15 residues long. CDR3: CASSFTDRSPYEQYF. The DNA of the CDR3 is TGTGCCAGCAGCTTTACGGACCGGAGCCCCTACGAGCAGTACTTC.

At least ten counts were recorded for this clonotype. The rearrangement links TRBV12-3 or TRBV12-4 to TRBJ2-7; tentatively, D is TRBD2 (7 bases). V lost 1 base and J lost 0, with 10 bases in between. The CDR3 totals 15 residues. CDR3: CASSLGGGASYEQYF. As DNA, the CDR3 is TGTGCCAGCAGTTTAGGCGGGGGCGCCTCCTACGAGCAGTACTTC.

This sequence joins TRBV5-1 and TRBJ2-1; 12 nucleotides agree with TRBD2. V lost 4 bases and J lost 10; bases outside the gene matches: 9. Germline V gives CDR1 SGHRS, CDR2 YFSETQ. The CDR3 has 15 residues. The CDR3 spells CASSPTSGGIGEQFF. CDR3 sequence (DNA): TGCGCCAGCAGCCCTACTAGCGGGGGGATCGGCGAGCAGTTCTTC.

This clonotype appeared a few times. This sequence joins TRBV10-1 and TRBJ2-3, with 12 bases fitting TRBD1. CDR1 and CDR2 from the germline V gene are WNHNN and SYGVQD (reference sequence). The CDR3 has 16 residues. The junction had 7 bases not matched to a gene; V was cut back by 5 bases and J by 4 bases. The CDR3 bases are TGCGCCAGCAGTCACGGGCGGGACAGGGGGCCAGATACGCAGTATTTT. As protein: CASSHGRDRGPDTQYF.

The chain carries TRBV4-2 and TRBJ1-1; weak D call: TRBD1 (5 bases). The CDR3 covers 15 residues. Germline V CDR1 and CDR2: LGHNA, YNFKEQ. Trimming stripped 4 bases from V and 0 bases from J, with 12 bases between. CDR3 bases: TGTGCCAGCAGCCCCGCGGCAGGGATGAACACTGAAGCTTTCTTT. Protein: CASSPAAGMNTEAFF.

CDR3 sequence (DNA): TGTGCCAGCAGCCAATTTGCAGGAGACACTGAAGCTTTCTTT. Its translation is CASSQFAGDTEAFF. V and J are TRBV3-1 and TRBJ1-1; D gene uncertain. CDR3 length equals 14 residues. From germline, CDR1 is LGHDT and CDR2 YNNKEL (reference sequence). Trimming removed 2 bases at V and 3 bases at J, with 10 bases between.

The rearrangement links TRBV4-1 to TRBJ1-5; no clear D. CDR1 and CDR2 (germline): MGHRA, YSYEKL. The CDR3 consists of 15 residues. V was trimmed by 0 bases and J by 6 bases, leaving 12 bases between them. The CDR3 bases are TGCGCCAGCAGCCAAGACGTCGCAGTCGCTCAGCCCCAGCATTTT. As protein: CASSQDVAVAQPQHF.

The V gene is TRBV7-2, the J gene TRBJ2-1; 7 bases are a match to TRBD1. Germline loops: CDR1 SGHTA, CDR2 FQGNSA. This CDR3 comprises 13 residues. Germline trimming cut 5 bases from V and 10 bases from J; bases unmatched to any gene: 8. CDR3 in amino acids: CASSRRQGYEQFF. The CDR3 nucleotides are TGTGCCAGCAGCCGCCGACAGGGTTACGAGCAGTTCTTC. The complete variable domain, with remaining parts taken from reference TRBV7-2 and TRBJ2-1, reads GAGVSQSPSNKVTEKGKDVELRCDPISGHTALYWYRQSLGQGLEFLIYFQGNSAPDKSGLPSDRFSAERTGGSVSTLTIQRTQQEDSAVYLCASSRRQGYEQFFGPGTRLTVL.

This clonotype has just a few counts. This rearrangement joins TRBV10-3 to TRBJ2-7, with 7 bases aligning to TRBD1. The CDR3 is 12 amino acids. From germline, CDR1 is ENHRY and CDR2 SYGVKD. The ends lost 4 bases at V and 4 bases at J; junction bases unmatched: 1. CDR3 nucleotide sequence: TGTGCCATCAGTGCCAGGGGGTACGAGCAGTACTTC. This encodes CAISARGYEQYF.

This chain connects TRBV4-1 to TRBJ2-6; possibly TRBD1 for D (6 bases). CDR1 is MGHRA, CDR2 YSYEKL, per germline. Trimming stripped 4 bases from V and 2 bases from J, with 21 bases between. The CDR3 runs to 19 residues. CDR3 sequence: CASSPWTDPVRAGANVLTF. The CDR3 nucleotides read TGCGCCAGCAGCCCGTGGACAGACCCGGTGAGGGCTGGGGCCAACGTCCTGACTTTC.

The V and J genes are TRBV15 and TRBJ2-7, with D uncertain. In germline, CDR1 is LNHNV, CDR2 YYDKDF (reference sequence). V was pared by 1 base and J by 5 bases, with 15 bases between. This CDR3 has 15 residues. CDR3 sequence: CATSRAKGSVDEQYF. The CDR3 bases are TGTGCCACCAGCAGAGCGAAGGGTTCTGTGGACGAGCAGTACTTC.

The chain couples TRBV18 to TRBJ2-5; the D gene is possibly TRBD2 (7 bases). CDR3 length: 15 amino acids. CDR1 is KGHSH, CDR2 LQKENI, per germline. Trimming left V 2 bases short and J 2 bases short, with 12 bases between. CDR3 in DNA: TGTGCCAGCTCACCATTGGGAGGGGGTCAAGAGACCCAGTACTTC. The encoded protein is CASSPLGGGQETQYF.